This T cell receptor (beta chain) stems from a study of sequential checkpoint blockade in melanoma (dated by TCRdb to 2018 to 2020). In the study overall: In a 1:1 randomization, patients received either first-line nivolumab then ipilimumab (arm A) or ipilimumab then nivolumab (arm B). Maintenance nivolumab came after each of the two trial sequences. Overall study results and their limits: Validation of the response-prediction model combining TCR metrics and mutation burden is needed in larger, independent patient cohorts.

This clone came up a few times. Its antigen specificity is not known. No much larger clonotype is one base removed from it; base qualities were not supplied. The intended sense of this specimen's treatment or condition label: randomized to nivolumab then ipilimumab (arm A) or the reverse (arm B). None of the patients in the trial had previously been given DNA-damaging chemotherapy. Thawed PBMCs were sorted on a FACS Aria II flow cytometer to isolate live CD3+CD8+ cells negative for CD19 and CD56. Samples were obtained from patients with melanoma enrolled in CheckMate 064, a randomized, open-label phase II trial of sequential checkpoint blockade. Peripheral blood mononuclear cells were collected by leukapheresis, purified using Ficoll-Paque, and frozen in human serum containing about 10% DMSO. Purity of sorted blood CD3+CD8+ cells was verified at >98% immediately after sorting, followed by DNA extraction.

The germline V gene specifies MNHEY as CDR1 and SVGAGI as CDR2. V is pared back by 2 bases and J by 7 bases, with 9 bases lying between the germline termini. The CDR3 has 13 amino acids, counting the end cysteine and phenylalanine. Only the CDR3 DNA is retained, 39 bases long and in frame from the first base. The immunoSEQ Assay was used to immunosequence TCRbeta CDR3 regions from genomic DNA. Genomic DNA was amplified by bias-controlled multiplex PCR before high-throughput sequencing. The study's processing was this. To quantify the absolute abundance of each unique TCRbeta CDR3 region, the sequences were collapsed and filtered. Clonality, defined as 1 minus Pielou's evenness, was calculated using productive rearrangements only. A previously published method was used to identify clones whose frequencies were significantly greater in on-treatment samples than in baseline samples. TCRdb took over this immuneACCESS table, retaining in-frame rearrangements with V and J assigned. Such tables are incomplete; in checked studies, under half of the missing clones stem from an unresolved V gene, and the remainder is unexplained. Clone size and the V and J calls come from that table; the DNA yielded D and trimming. The sample table holds some 19,000 clones, of which 69% were seen once. Of the sample, around 18% is held by the ten largest clones.

This clonotype was sampled from a human donor with melanoma. The sequences come from CD8+ T cells sorted from blood (inferred from file names), collected from a patient given nivolumab and ipilimumab in sequence. The rearranged chain carries TRBV6-5 and TRBJ2-1; TRBD1 is perhaps the D gene, given 6 matching bases. The CDR3 protein sequence reads: CASSYTGRNEQFF. The nucleotide sequence is TGTGCCAGCAGTTACACAGGGAGAAATGAGCAGTTCTTC.